This T cell receptor (beta chain) was identified in a study of blood T cells in healthy people across ages. CDR3 size: 14 residues. V was trimmed by 6 bases and J by 2 bases, leaving 14 bases between them. The germline CDR1 and CDR2 sequences are DFQATT and SNEGSKA (reference sequence). This clonotype came up a few times. For the second PCR, which ran for 7 to 11 cycles, a sample-barcoded 5' primer and a J-beta primer mix were used. Every molecule of cDNA carried a tag from a template-switch adaptor with 12 random nucleotides. One entry per CDR3 protein results from TCRdb running MiXCR on the 5' RACE reads. The data show approximately 1.5 million distinct CDR3 sequences, with roughly 43% seen just once and over 3.5% held by the top ten. Isolation of PBMCs gave at least 7 million cells per sample.

The source is a woman younger than 30 in good health. This sequence joins TRBV20-1 and TRBJ1-5; D is unresolved. Sequenced: blood. CDR3 nucleotides: TGCAGTGCAAGTACAGTTCTCGGCAATCAGCCCCAGCATTTT. Protein sequence: CSASTVLGNQPQHF.